The 20 T cell receptor beta chains presented below share a single source sample, sequenced in a study of shared clonotypes between healthy human individuals. The data were produced by immunoSEQ multiplex PCR, yet TCRdb's version contains in-frame clones alone and is incomplete. The sample has about 560,000 clones, just over 75% seen once. What was sequenced was PBMCs. All receptors come from a woman aged 40 to 50 in good health. Some clones in this sample may be carry-over from other donors' samples.

There are many counts of this clone. The same CDR3 is also encoded by other DNA sequences in this sample. This sequence joins TRBV27 and TRBJ2-7, with TRBD2 matching 7 bases. CDR3 length: 15 amino acids. Germline CDR1 MNHEY, CDR2 SMNVEV (reference sequence). With V trimmed by 2 bases and J by 0 bases, 4 bases remained unmatched. DNA for the CDR3: TGTGCCAGCAGTTTAATGGGGGGGATCTCCTACGAGCAGTACTTC. Translating gives CASSLMGGISYEQYF.

This rearrangement joins TRBV29-1 to TRBJ1-2, with a weak D call TRBD1 (5 bases). CDR3 size: 13 residues. Germline V gene sequence: CDR1 SQVTM, CDR2 ANQGSEA. The V gene lost 3 bases and the J gene lost 0 bases, with 8 bases spanning the gap. Here the CDR3 reads CSVERGANYGYTF. The CDR3 DNA reads as TGCAGCGTTGAGAGGGGTGCTAACTATGGCTACACCTTC.

Turning to this clone: No conserved phenylalanine or tryptophan is present at the end of the CDR3, so a read error is the likely explanation. The chain joins TRBV5-4 to TRBJ1-2; D is ambiguous. Per germline, CDR1 SGHNT and CDR2 YYREEE (reference sequence). The ends were cut back, 4 bases at V and 1 base at J, with 8 bases in the middle. This CDR3 comprises 13 residues. Here the CDR3 DNA reads TGTGCCAGCAGCCCGACCGATAACTATGGCTACACCTCC. Residues: CASSPTDNYGYTS.

About this clone: It differs at one base from a far larger clone, so likely a read error. This chain joins TRBV6-1 and TRBJ2-5, with a tentative D call TRBD2 (5 bases). This CDR3 is built from 13 residues. V was shortened by 6 bases and J by 11 bases, with 19 bases between the two germline ends. Germline assignment: CDR1 MNHNS and CDR2 SASEGT. The CDR3 DNA reads TGTGCCAGCAGAAGCCTTGGAGACTACAAGCAGTACTTC. It encodes CASRSLGDYKQYF.

This sequence joins TRBV15 and TRBJ1-3; D gene ambiguous. CDR1 and CDR2 (germline): LNHNV, YYDKDF (reference sequence). This CDR3 spans 14 amino acids. The V end lost 8 bases, the J end lost 0 bases, and 11 bases lay between the germline ends. The CDR3, as DNA: TGTGCCACCGGAGGGAGGTCCTCTGGAAACACCATATATTTT. It codes for CATGGRSSGNTIYF.

J is TRBJ2-1 and V is TRBV5-6, with D perhaps TRBD1 (6 bases). The germline V and J ends were trimmed by 7 bases and 4 bases, with 18 bases remaining between them. The CDR3 totals 15 residues. Germline CDR1 SGHDT, CDR2 YYEEEE. In nucleotides, the CDR3 is TGTGCCAGCGGGGTTACAGGGAATCCTTACAATGAGCAGTTCTTC. Translation gives CASGVTGNPYNEQFF.

This chain links TRBV19 with TRBJ2-2; 13 bases are shared with TRBD2. V lost 6 bases and J lost 3; bases outside the gene matches: 7. The V gene's germline CDR1 is LNHDA and CDR2 SQIVND (reference sequence). The CDR3 runs 17 residues. The CDR3 region is CASRAIGLAGDTGELFF. The CDR3 nucleotides read TGTGCCAGTAGAGCCATCGGACTAGCGGGAGACACCGGGGAGCTGTTTTTT.

V and J are TRBV18 and TRBJ1-2, with 9 bases identical to TRBD1. The CDR3 extends over 15 amino acids. Trimming cost V 6 bases and J 5 bases; bases outside gene matches: 10. CDR1 is KGHSH, CDR2 LQKENI, per germline. The CDR3 sequence is CASSPNRDRDYGYTF. The CDR3 DNA reads as TGTGCCAGCTCCCCAAACCGGGACAGGGATTATGGCTACACCTTC.

The chain is built from TRBV7-2 and TRBJ2-5, with 9 bases aligning to TRBD2. The CDR3 length is 15 residues. Trimming cost V 4 bases and J 5 bases; bases outside gene matches: 8. CDR1 SGHTA and CDR2 FQGNSA come from the germline V gene. The CDR3 sequence: CASSSGSGSYETQYF. The CDR3 bases are TGTGCCAGCAGCTCCGGTAGCGGGAGTTACGAGACCCAGTACTTC.

The chain has TRBV5-4 and TRBJ2-5; TRBD1 matches 7 bases. Trimming took 1 base from V and 5 from J; bases not matched to a gene: 8. The length of the CDR3 is 15 residues. CDR1 and CDR2 (germline): SGHNT, YYREEE (reference sequence). CDR3 amino acids: CASSLFEGQVETQYF. The CDR3 DNA follows: TGTGCCAGCAGCTTGTTTGAAGGACAGGTGGAGACCCAGTACTTC.

This chain joins TRBV2 and TRBJ2-1; 7 bases match TRBD2. CDR1 SNHLY and CDR2 FYNNEI come from the germline V gene. The V and J ends lost 1 base and 3 bases, in that order; junction bases with no gene match: 9. The CDR3 has 17 residues. This chain's CDR3 is CASSEGSSGILYNEQFF. CDR3 nucleotide sequence: TGTGCCAGCAGTGAAGGGTCGAGCGGGATTCTCTACAATGAGCAGTTCTTC.

With respect to this clone: This may be a read error: a much more frequent sequence differs by one nucleotide. In DNA form, the CDR3 reads TGTGCCAGCAGCGTCGGGAGTTACGAGCAGCACTTC. The encoded protein is CASSVGSYEQHF. This chain links TRBV7-8 with TRBJ2-7; the D gene is possibly TRBD2 (6 bases). The CDR3 covers 12 residues. In germline, CDR1 is SGHVS, CDR2 FQNEAQ.

This chain joins TRBV28 and TRBJ1-5; D is possibly TRBD1 (5 bases). Germline V gene lookup returns CDR1 MDHEN and CDR2 SYDVKM. The CDR3 is made up of 16 amino acids. Trimming removed 8 bases at V and 0 bases at J, with 17 bases between. This CDR3 is CASRDTTVLSNQPQHF. The CDR3 DNA follows: TGTGCCAGCCGAGATACGACAGTTCTTAGCAATCAGCCCCAGCATTTT.

The chain links TRBV28 to TRBJ1-3, with D uncertain. V lost 6 bases, J lost 4 bases, and 4 bases lay in between. This CDR3 comprises 11 residues. Germline CDR1 and CDR2: MDHEN and SYDVKM. The CDR3: CASRAGNTIYF. The CDR3 DNA is TGTGCCAGCAGGGCCGGAAACACCATATATTTT.

The genes are TRBV7-2 and TRBJ1-2; D might be TRBD1 (6 bases). Trimming shortened V by 3 bases and J by 7 bases, and 21 bases separated the two germline ends. The germline V gene has CDR1 SGHTA and CDR2 FQGNSA. CDR3 length equals 16 residues. CDR3 nucleotide sequence: TGTGCCAGCAGCTTCCTACAGGGTTCGTTCTCAGTTGGCTACACCTTC. Amino acid sequence: CASSFLQGSFSVGYTF.

This rearrangement joins TRBV10-3 to TRBJ2-5; no clear D. Gene TRBJ2-7 matches the end of the DNA better, so the J call may be wrong. From germline, CDR1 is ENHRY and CDR2 SYGVKD. The CDR3 runs 12 residues. The CDR3 sequence: CAISRRTDEQYF. In DNA form, the CDR3 reads TGTGCCATCAGTAGAAGGACGGACGAGCAGTACTTC.

V is TRBV7-2 and J is TRBJ2-7, with 11 bases that match TRBD2. J was trimmed by 0 bases and V by 1 base; bases with no gene match: 8. This CDR3 has 18 residues. From germline, CDR1 is SGHTA and CDR2 FQGNSA. DNA of the CDR3: TGTGCCAGCAGCTTAGTTGGGGGACTAGCGGTCAGCTCCTACGAGCAGTACTTC. It encodes CASSLVGGLAVSSYEQYF.

The CDR3 nucleotides are TGTGCCAGCTCACGGGACCTCCAAGCCCACGAGCAGTACTTC. It codes for CASSRDLQAHEQYF. V and J are TRBV18 and TRBJ2-7; tentatively, D is TRBD1 or TRBD2 (5 bases each). The germline CDR1 and CDR2 sequences are KGHSH and LQKENI. The ends were cut back, 4 bases at V and 5 bases at J, with 15 bases in the middle. This CDR3 contains 14 residues.

The CDR3, as DNA: TGCGCCAGCATGTACGGGGGGAATGAGCAGTTCTTC. This encodes CASMYGGNEQFF. This chain uses TRBV5-1 with TRBJ2-1; 7 bases line up with TRBD2. There are 12 residues in the CDR3. The ends lost 6 bases at V and 7 bases at J; junction bases unmatched: 4. From germline, CDR1 is SGHRS and CDR2 YFSETQ.

This chain connects TRBV2 to TRBJ2-1; 13 bases are shared with TRBD2. V lost 7 bases, J lost 6 bases, and 6 bases stayed unmatched. Per the germline V gene, CDR1 is SNHLY and CDR2 is FYNNEI. The CDR3 is made up of 15 amino acids. CDR3 bases: TGTGCCAGCACCGGGACTAGCGGGATTGGCAATGAGCAGTTCTTC. Protein: CASTGTSGIGNEQFF.